A selection of T cell receptor beta chains follows, all from one sample in a study of cytomegalovirus exposure and HLA in healthy donors. Generated by immunoSEQ multiplex PCR, the TCRdb table keeps only in-frame clones and is missing some. Listed are about 140,000 clones; 2.7% falls within the top ten. Sequences were obtained from PBMCs. The receptors shown here come from a man between 40 and 49 years old in good health and CMV-seronegative. Each CDR3 is given with its conserved first and last residue. D genes are given only for firm matches.

d_call j_call v_call cdr3_nt cdr3_aa
. TRBJ1-5 TRBV19 TGTGCCAGTAGTAGCAAACAGGGTAGTCGCAATCAGCCCCAGCATTTT CASSSKQGSRNQPQHF
. TRBJ1-1 TRBV29-1 TGCAGCGTTGAAGACCCCCTGGGAGGGAAGAACACTGAAGCTTTCTTT CSVEDPLGGKNTEAFF
. TRBJ1-1 TRBV25-1 TGTGCCAGCAGAAGTACAGGGTGGGGGGGAGCTTTCTTT CASRSTGWGGAFF
TRBD1 TRBJ1-2 TRBV27 TGTGCCAGCAGTCACTCCGGGACAGGGGGAGCTGGCTACACCTTC CASSHSGTGGAGYTF
. TRBJ1-3 TRBV6-1 TGTGCCAGCAGTGAATGGCAGGGGTTCTCTGGAAACACCATATATTTT CASSEWQGFSGNTIYF
. TRBJ1-2 TRBV5-1 TGCGCCAGCAGCTTGGAAGGGCAGGGCGATGGCTACACCTTC CASSLEGQGDGYTF
TRBD1 TRBJ2-2 TRBV9 TGTGCCAGCAGGTTGGGACAGGGGCACACCGGGGAGCTGTTTTTT CASRLGQGHTGELFF
. TRBJ1-1 TRBV15 TGTGCCACCCAAAAACAGCTATTGAACACTGAAGCTTTCTTT CATQKQLLNTEAFF
TRBD1 TRBJ1-1 TRBV7-9 TGTGCCAGCAGCTTAGTTAGGCAGGGGGGAGGAGAAGCTTTCTTT CASSLVRQGGGEAFF
. TRBJ1-6 TRBV28 TGTGCCAGCAGTTTAGCGCAGGGGAATAATTCACCCCTCCACTTT CASSLAQGNNSPLHF
. TRBJ1-5 TRBV10-3 TGTGCCATCAGTGACGGCCAAAGGAGCCATCAGCCCCAGCATTTT CAISDGQRSHQPQHF
. TRBJ2-3 TRBV5-6 TGTGCCAGCAAAAGCCAAGCTACGCAGTATTTT CASKSQATQYF
. TRBJ2-2 TRBV7-9 TGTGCCAGCCGACCCCAGGAGGGCGGGGAGCTGTTTTTT CASRPQEGGELFF
TRBD1 TRBJ1-6 TRBV6-5 TGTGCCAGCAGTTACTCGTTAACTCAGGGGGTGGCACCCCTCCACTTT CASSYSLTQGVAPLHF
TRBD2 TRBJ2-5 TRBV11-2 TGTGCCAGCAGCAGCGGGGGGGGGCACCCTGGAAGGGAGACCCAGTACTTC CASSSGGGHPGRETQYF
. TRBJ1-1 TRBV5-1 TGCGCCAGCAGCTTGGCTACAGGGTCGGGGAACACTGAAGCTTTCTTT CASSLATGSGNTEAFF
TRBD2 TRBJ2-7 TRBV7-2 TGTGCCAGCAGCCGCGTGGGCAGCGGGATTAGCTCCTACGAGCAGTACTTC CASSRVGSGISSYEQYF
TRBD2 TRBJ2-5 TRBV5-6 TGTGCCAGCAGAAGGAGCGGGGAACAAGAGACCCAGTACTTC CASRRSGEQETQYF
. TRBJ1-4 TRBV19 TGTGCCGCCAGAGGAGTCGCAACTAATGAAAAACTGTTTTTT CAARGVATNEKLFF
. TRBJ1-2 TRBV5-1 TGCGCCAGCAAAAGCGAGGCCCAGGGCCATGGCTACACCTTC CASKSEAQGHGYTF
. TRBJ2-2 TRBV27 TGTGCCAACGGATTGATTAGGGGGAACACCGGGGAGCTGTTTTTT CANGLIRGNTGELFF
. TRBJ2-7 TRBV7-8 TGTGCCAGCAGCTTAGCCCGGGTCCTAGGCCACGAGCAGTACTTC CASSLARVLGHEQYF
TRBD1 TRBJ2-4 TRBV14 TGTGCCAGCAGCCAGACCCCGGACAGGGCCAAAAACATTCAGTACTTC CASSQTPDRAKNIQYF
. TRBJ2-7 TRBV6-1 TGTGCCAGCTCCTTACAGGTGAGCTCCTACGAGCAGTACTTC CASSLQVSSYEQYF
. TRBJ1-1 TRBV2 TGTGCCAGCAGTGAGTTTTCAACAGGGTGGCGTGAAGCTTTCTTT CASSEFSTGWREAFF
. TRBJ1-1 TRBV5-1 TGCGCCAGCAGCTTGGGAGACAGACGTGAAGCTTTCTTT CASSLGDRREAFF
. TRBJ2-3 TRBV5-8 TGTGCCAGCAGCTTGGTCTCAGGGGCCGCCACCAGCACAGATACGCAGTATTTT CASSLVSGAATSTDTQYF
. TRBJ1-1 TRBV7-8 TGTGCCAGCAGCTTAGCCGGGATCAATGAAGCTTTCTTT CASSLAGINEAFF
. TRBJ2-2 TRBV19 TGTGCCAGTAGTATCAGACTAGTAACGCCCGGGGAGCTGTTTTTT CASSIRLVTPGELFF